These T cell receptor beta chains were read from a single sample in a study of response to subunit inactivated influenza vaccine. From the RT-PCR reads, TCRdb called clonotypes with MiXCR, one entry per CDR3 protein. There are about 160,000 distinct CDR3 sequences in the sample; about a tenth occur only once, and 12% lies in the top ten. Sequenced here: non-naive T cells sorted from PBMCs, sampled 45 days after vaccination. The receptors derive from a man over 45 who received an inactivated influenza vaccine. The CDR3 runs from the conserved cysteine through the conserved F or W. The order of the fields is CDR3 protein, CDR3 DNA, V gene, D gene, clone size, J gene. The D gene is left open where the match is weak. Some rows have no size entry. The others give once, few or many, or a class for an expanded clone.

CDR3 protein: CSVKKARVDGELFF
CDR3 DNA: TGCAGCGTTAAAAAGGCGCGGGTAGACGGGGAGCTGTTTTTT
V gene: TRBV29-1
D gene: NA
clone size: NA
J gene: TRBJ2-2

CDR3 protein: CSARSGRGLTYEQYF
CDR3 DNA: TGCAGTGCTAGATCGGGGCGTGGTCTAACCTACGAGCAGTACTTC
V gene: TRBV20-1
D gene: NA
clone size: NA
J gene: TRBJ2-7

CDR3 protein: CASSFGTGPRGEKLFF
CDR3 DNA: TGCGCCAGCAGCTTCGGGACAGGCCCTAGGGGCGAAAAACTGTTTTTT
V gene: TRBV5-1
D gene: TRBD1
clone size: few
J gene: TRBJ1-4

CDR3 protein: CASSALTSGGAGGEQFF
CDR3 DNA: TGCGCCAGCAGCGCCCTGACTAGCGGGGGGGCCGGGGGTGAGCAGTTCTTC
V gene: TRBV5-1
D gene: TRBD2
clone size: few
J gene: TRBJ2-1

CDR3 protein: CASSVDIAPQETQYF
CDR3 DNA: TGTGCCAGCAGCGTAGATATAGCGCCACAAGAGACCCAGTACTTC
V gene: TRBV9
D gene: NA
clone size: few
J gene: TRBJ2-5

CDR3 protein: CSAREGVQPQHF
CDR3 DNA: TGCAGTGCTAGAGAGGGGGTCCAGCCCCAGCATTTT
V gene: TRBV20-1
D gene: NA
clone size: few
J gene: TRBJ1-5

CDR3 protein: CSASSGETAGELFF
CDR3 DNA: TGCAGTGCTAGTAGCGGGGAGACTGCTGGGGAGCTGTTTTTT
V gene: TRBV20-1
D gene: TRBD2
clone size: few
J gene: TRBJ2-2

CDR3 protein: CASSVGRGEHEQYF
CDR3 DNA: TGTGCCAGCAGCGTAGGTCGAGGGGAGCACGAGCAGTACTTC
V gene: TRBV9
D gene: NA
clone size: many
J gene: TRBJ2-7

CDR3 protein: CASSPGQGHTGELFF
CDR3 DNA: TGTGCCAGCAGCCCGGGACAGGGGCACACCGGGGAGCTGTTTTTT
V gene: TRBV7-7
D gene: TRBD1
clone size: NA
J gene: TRBJ2-2

CDR3 protein: CSVLVSGSTDTQYF
CDR3 DNA: TGCAGCGTTCTTGTGAGCGGGAGCACAGATACGCAGTATTTT
V gene: TRBV29-1
D gene: NA
clone size: many
J gene: TRBJ2-3

CDR3 protein: CSAVDFTGELFF
CDR3 DNA: TGCAGTGCTGTTGACTTCACCGGGGAGCTGTTTTTT
V gene: TRBV20-1
D gene: NA
clone size: NA
J gene: TRBJ2-2

CDR3 protein: CSARDAQGDYEQYF
CDR3 DNA: TGCAGTGCTAGAGATGCACAGGGAGACTACGAGCAGTACTTC
V gene: TRBV20-1
D gene: NA
clone size: NA
J gene: TRBJ2-7

CDR3 protein: CASRRQETQYF
CDR3 DNA: TGTGCCAGCAGGAGGCAAGAGACCCAGTACTTC
V gene: TRBV28
D gene: NA
clone size: few
J gene: TRBJ2-5

CDR3 protein: CASSHNRALNTGELFF
CDR3 DNA: TGTGCCAGCAGCCATAACAGGGCTCTTAACACCGGGGAGCTGTTTTTT
V gene: TRBV27
D gene: NA
clone size: many
J gene: TRBJ2-2

CDR3 protein: CASSFPGQGNYGYTF
CDR3 DNA: TGTGCCAGCAGCTTCCCGGGACAGGGGAACTATGGCTACACCTTC
V gene: TRBV5-6
D gene: TRBD1
clone size: few
J gene: TRBJ1-2

CDR3 protein: CASSLGEAGGDTQYF
CDR3 DNA: TGCGCCAGCAGCTTGGGTGAAGCGGGAGGAGATACGCAGTATTTT
V gene: TRBV5-1
D gene: TRBD2
clone size: many
J gene: TRBJ2-3

CDR3 protein: CAISRAGKTEAFF
CDR3 DNA: TGTGCCATCAGCCGGGCCGGGAAGACTGAAGCTTTCTTT
V gene: TRBV10-3
D gene: NA
clone size: many
J gene: TRBJ1-1

CDR3 protein: CASSTGGPNLAGEDTQYF
CDR3 DNA: TGTGCCAGCAGCACAGGGGGCCCTAACCTAGCGGGAGAGGATACGCAGTATTTT
V gene: TRBV4-2
D gene: NA
clone size: NA
J gene: TRBJ2-3

CDR3 protein: CASSLEGSLNEQFF
CDR3 DNA: TGTGCCAGCAGCTTAGAGGGGAGCTTGAATGAGCAGTTCTTC
V gene: TRBV7-9
D gene: NA
clone size: NA
J gene: TRBJ2-1

CDR3 protein: CASSLDILSEETQYF
CDR3 DNA: TGTGCCAGCAGCTTAGATATTTTGTCAGAAGAGACCCAGTACTTC
V gene: TRBV7-2
D gene: NA
clone size: few
J gene: TRBJ2-5

CDR3 protein: CASSEGTSSRSEQFF
CDR3 DNA: TGTGCCAGCAGTGAAGGGACTAGCTCTCGGAGTGAGCAGTTCTTC
V gene: TRBV2
D gene: TRBD2
clone size: NA
J gene: TRBJ2-1

CDR3 protein: CASSLGAGGEQYF
CDR3 DNA: TGTGCCAGCAGTTTAGGGGCGGGAGGGGAGCAGTACTTC
V gene: TRBV12-3/TRBV12-4
D gene: TRBD2
clone size: many
J gene: TRBJ2-7

CDR3 protein: CSAHRAGGPKDTQYF
CDR3 DNA: TGCAGTGCCCATAGAGCGGGGGGGCCGAAAGATACGCAGTATTTT
V gene: TRBV20-1
D gene: TRBD2
clone size: many
J gene: TRBJ2-3

CDR3 protein: CASSGGGSTRLYEQYF
CDR3 DNA: TGCGCCAGCAGCGGAGGGGGGTCGACGCGCCTTTACGAGCAGTACTTC
V gene: TRBV5-1
D gene: NA
clone size: many
J gene: TRBJ2-7

CDR3 protein: CASSRDRGSYEQYF
CDR3 DNA: TGCGCCAGCAGCCGGGACAGGGGCTCCTACGAGCAGTACTTC
V gene: TRBV4-3
D gene: TRBD1
clone size: many
J gene: TRBJ2-7

CDR3 protein: CASSQDAQGSSYNSPLHF
CDR3 DNA: TGCGCCAGCAGCCAAGATGCACAGGGAAGCTCCTATAATTCACCCCTCCACTTT
V gene: TRBV4-3
D gene: NA
clone size: few
J gene: TRBJ1-6

CDR3 protein: CASTEGTEAFF
CDR3 DNA: TGTGCCAGCACAGAAGGGACTGAAGCTTTCTTT
V gene: TRBV25-1
D gene: NA
clone size: few
J gene: TRBJ1-1

CDR3 protein: CASNQGGGITEAFF
CDR3 DNA: TGTGCCAGCAACCAGGGGGGCGGGATCACTGAAGCTTTCTTT
V gene: TRBV7-2
D gene: TRBD1
clone size: many
J gene: TRBJ1-1

CDR3 protein: CASSLNQGHTDTQYF
CDR3 DNA: TGTGCCAGCAGCTTAAATCAGGGCCACACAGATACGCAGTATTTT
V gene: TRBV7-9
D gene: NA
clone size: many
J gene: TRBJ2-3

CDR3 protein: CASSLPGNYEQYF
CDR3 DNA: TGTGCCAGCAGCTTGCCAGGGAACTACGAGCAGTACTTC
V gene: TRBV5-6
D gene: NA
clone size: many
J gene: TRBJ2-7

CDR3 protein: CASSQLPGLGAYTQYF
CDR3 DNA: TGTGCCAGCAGCCAACTACCCGGGCTAGGGGCATATACGCAGTATTTT
V gene: TRBV14
D gene: NA
clone size: few
J gene: TRBJ2-3

CDR3 protein: CASSLGVRGGEQFF
CDR3 DNA: TGTGCCAGCAGCTTAGGAGTTCGGGGAGGTGAGCAGTTCTTC
V gene: TRBV11-3
D gene: NA
clone size: NA
J gene: TRBJ2-1

CDR3 protein: CASSKQGHTEAFF
CDR3 DNA: TGCGCCAGCAGCAAACAGGGCCACACTGAAGCTTTCTTT
V gene: TRBV5-1
D gene: NA
clone size: few
J gene: TRBJ1-1

CDR3 protein: CSATRAAWERNEQYF
CDR3 DNA: TGCAGTGCTACCCGGGCGGCGTGGGAGCGGAACGAGCAGTACTTC
V gene: TRBV20-1
D gene: NA
clone size: few
J gene: TRBJ2-7

CDR3 protein: CASSPSGGDTQYF
CDR3 DNA: TGTGCCAGCAGCCCCTCGGGCGGAGATACGCAGTATTTT
V gene: TRBV7-2
D gene: NA
clone size: few
J gene: TRBJ2-3

CDR3 protein: CASSRLAGGRYEQYF
CDR3 DNA: TGTGCCAGCAGTCGTCTAGCGGGAGGAAGGTACGAGCAGTACTTC
V gene: TRBV27
D gene: TRBD2
clone size: few
J gene: TRBJ2-7

CDR3 protein: CASSLGRDQPQHF
CDR3 DNA: TGTGCCAGCAGCTTAGGCCGGGATCAGCCCCAGCATTTT
V gene: TRBV7-8
D gene: NA
clone size: many
J gene: TRBJ1-5

CDR3 protein: CASSLAGFGGANTGELFF
CDR3 DNA: TGTGCCAGCAGCTTAGCGGGTTTTGGCGGGGCGAACACCGGGGAGCTGTTTTTT
V gene: TRBV7-6
D gene: NA
clone size: medium-sized
J gene: TRBJ2-2

CDR3 protein: CASRKGATPSTDTQYF
CDR3 DNA: TGTGCCAGCAGGAAGGGGGCTACCCCTAGCACAGATACGCAGTATTTT
V gene: TRBV6-2/TRBV6-3
D gene: TRBD1
clone size: NA
J gene: TRBJ2-3

CDR3 protein: CASRPPGGGFTGELFF
CDR3 DNA: TGTGCCAGCAGGCCCCCGGGGGGCGGTTTTACCGGGGAGCTGTTTTTT
V gene: TRBV27
D gene: NA
clone size: few
J gene: TRBJ2-2

CDR3 protein: CASSYSGGLLDTQYF
CDR3 DNA: TGTGCCAGCAGTTACTCTGGGGGGTTGCTAGATACGCAGTATTTT
V gene: TRBV6-5
D gene: NA
clone size: few
J gene: TRBJ2-3

CDR3 protein: CASSSRQVNYGYTF
CDR3 DNA: TGTGCCAGCAGTTCCCGACAGGTGAACTATGGCTACACCTTC
V gene: TRBV6-5
D gene: NA
clone size: NA
J gene: TRBJ1-2

CDR3 protein: CASSLTGGGNQPQHF
CDR3 DNA: TGTGCCAGCAGTTTAACAGGGGGCGGCAATCAGCCCCAGCATTTT
V gene: TRBV12-3/TRBV12-4
D gene: TRBD1
clone size: many
J gene: TRBJ1-5

CDR3 protein: CASTTSGRHALKNIQYF
CDR3 DNA: TGTGCCAGCACAACTAGCGGGAGGCACGCCCTGAAAAACATTCAGTACTTC
V gene: TRBV6-2/TRBV6-3
D gene: TRBD2
clone size: few
J gene: TRBJ2-4

CDR3 protein: CASRKPRLSSYEQYF
CDR3 DNA: TGTGCCAGCAGAAAACCGAGATTAAGCTCCTACGAGCAGTACTTC
V gene: TRBV27
D gene: NA
clone size: many
J gene: TRBJ2-7

CDR3 protein: CASSEGFRGGSIQYF
CDR3 DNA: TGTGCCAGCAGTGAAGGGTTCAGGGGAGGCTCCATTCAGTACTTC
V gene: TRBV6-1
D gene: NA
clone size: many
J gene: TRBJ2-4

CDR3 protein: CASSQDFNRGQSPLHF
CDR3 DNA: TGCGCCAGCAGCCAAGATTTTAACAGAGGCCAGTCACCCCTCCACTTT
V gene: TRBV4-3
D gene: NA
clone size: many
J gene: TRBJ1-6

CDR3 protein: CASSETVGARGEQFF
CDR3 DNA: TGTGCCAGCAGTGAAACGGTGGGTGCGCGGGGTGAGCAGTTCTTC
V gene: TRBV2
D gene: NA
clone size: once
J gene: TRBJ2-1

CDR3 protein: CSASLTTGSETQYF
CDR3 DNA: TGCAGTGCCTCACTTACGACAGGGAGTGAGACCCAGTACTTC
V gene: TRBV20-1
D gene: TRBD1
clone size: NA
J gene: TRBJ2-5

CDR3 protein: CASGLAGGTGELFF
CDR3 DNA: TGTGCCAGCGGACTAGCGGGAGGGACCGGGGAGCTGTTTTTT
V gene: TRBV2
D gene: TRBD2
clone size: many
J gene: TRBJ2-2

CDR3 protein: CATGLAGVDEQFF
CDR3 DNA: TGTGCCACCGGACTAGCGGGGGTTGATGAGCAGTTCTTC
V gene: TRBV7-9
D gene: TRBD2
clone size: many
J gene: TRBJ2-1

CDR3 protein: CASSLTGTAGYGYTF
CDR3 DNA: TGTGCCAGCAGCTTAACCGGGACAGCGGGATATGGCTACACCTTC
V gene: TRBV7-9
D gene: TRBD1
clone size: many
J gene: TRBJ1-2

CDR3 protein: CASSPGGQEQYF
CDR3 DNA: TGTGCCAGCTCACCGGGCGGGCAGGAGCAGTACTTC
V gene: TRBV18
D gene: NA
clone size: few
J gene: TRBJ2-7

CDR3 protein: CASSLGAMDAFF
CDR3 DNA: TGTGCCAGCAGCTTAGGGGCAATGGATGCTTTCTTT
V gene: TRBV7-2
D gene: NA
clone size: NA
J gene: TRBJ1-1

CDR3 protein: CAISGRGMNTEAFF
CDR3 DNA: TGTGCCATCAGTGGGCGAGGGATGAACACTGAAGCTTTCTTT
V gene: TRBV10-3
D gene: NA
clone size: many
J gene: TRBJ1-1